A single sample gave rise to the 26 T cell receptor beta chains below, sequenced in a study of blood T cell repertoires in COVID-19. The table came from immunoSEQ multiplex PCR; TCRdb's copy has only in-frame clones and leaves some out. The top ten hold around 3% of the sample, which has fewer than 120,000 clones, 88% seen once. Material for sequencing was peripheral blood. Every receptor here comes from a woman aged 50 to 60 with acute or convalescent COVID-19.

The chain has TRBV7-2 and TRBJ1-1, with a weak D call TRBD1 (6 bases). Germline V gene sequence: CDR1 SGHTA, CDR2 FQGNSA. This CDR3 spans 15 amino acids. The germline V and J ends were trimmed by 5 bases and 1 base, with 14 bases remaining between them. The CDR3 sequence is CASSLRVGQNTEAFF. The CDR3 DNA follows: TGTGCCAGCAGCCTCCGGGTGGGACAGAACACTGAAGCTTTCTTT.

This clone was detected a few times. The rearrangement links TRBV24-1 to TRBJ2-7, with 7 bases lining up with TRBD1. Germline V gives CDR1 KGHDR, CDR2 SFDVKD. Germline trimming cut 9 bases from V and 4 bases from J; bases unmatched to any gene: 2. This CDR3 has 11 amino acids. CDR3 nucleotide sequence: TGTGCCACCTTACAGGGGTACGAGCAGTACTTC. Protein product: CATLQGYEQYF.

This chain joins TRBV19 and TRBJ2-6; 8 nucleotides agree with TRBD1. The CDR3 has 17 residues. The germline CDR1 and CDR2 sequences are LNHDA and SQIVND (reference sequence). Unmatched junction bases numbered 8, after V lost 6 bases and J lost 1 base. The DNA of the CDR3 is TGTGCCAGTAGCCCAGGGGGCTGGACGTCTGGGGCCAACGTCCTGACTTTC. Translating gives CASSPGGWTSGANVLTF.

The chain employs TRBV19 and TRBJ2-1; 8 bases are shared with TRBD1. From germline, CDR1 is LNHDA and CDR2 SQIVND (reference sequence). This CDR3 comprises 14 residues. The junction had 8 bases not matched to a gene; V was cut back by 6 bases and J by 7 bases. CDR3: CASRNQGAGNEQFF. CDR3 in DNA: TGTGCCAGTAGAAACCAGGGGGCAGGGAATGAGCAGTTCTTC.

This clone was seen once. This chain uses TRBV5-5 with TRBJ2-1, with a tentative D call TRBD2 (5 bases). From germline, CDR1 is SGHKS and CDR2 YYEKEE (reference sequence). V dropped 0 bases and J dropped 2 bases, with 9 bases sitting between them. This CDR3 region has 15 residues. The CDR3 sequence is CASSLGGSPYNEQFF. The CDR3 DNA reads as TGTGCCAGCAGCTTGGGTGGGAGCCCCTACAATGAGCAGTTCTTC.

The chain couples TRBV7-9 to TRBJ2-1; TRBD2 is a possible D gene (6 bases). Germline V gene data show CDR1 as SEHNR and CDR2 as FQNEAQ (reference sequence). With 5 bases removed from V and 5 bases from J, the gap between germline ends came to 16 bases. CDR3 length: 15 residues. The CDR3 reads CASSTGAPFHNEQFF. In DNA, the CDR3 is TGTGCCAGCAGCACGGGAGCGCCATTTCACAATGAGCAGTTCTTC.

This chain uses TRBV5-1 with TRBJ1-2; 11 nucleotides agree with TRBD1. This CDR3 has 16 amino acids. Germline V lookup: CDR1 SGHRS, CDR2 YFSETQ. Trimming at V came to 0 bases and at J to 4 bases, leaving 5 bases not matched to a gene. The CDR3 DNA is TGCGCCAGCAGCTTGGAAGGACAGGGGGCTGGCTATGGCTACACCTTC. This encodes CASSLEGQGAGYGYTF.

V usage is TRBV2 and J usage is TRBJ1-1, with TRBD1 matching 7 bases. Germline values: CDR1 SNHLY, CDR2 FYNNEI. J gave up 0 bases and V 9 bases, and 7 bases lay outside the gene matches. This CDR3 is 14 amino acids long. CDR3 DNA sequence: TGTGCCAGTGGAGAGGGGGCCTTGAACACTGAAGCTTTCTTT. It specifies CASGEGALNTEAFF. Full variable domain (rest looked up from reference TRBV2 and TRBJ1-1): EPEVTQTPSHQVTQMGQEVILRCVPISNHLYFYWYRQILGQKVEFLVSFYNNEISEKSEIFDDQFSVERPDGSNFTLKIRSTKLEDSAMYFCASGEGALNTEAFFGQGTRLTVV.

This clone was seen only a few times. The CDR3 sequence: CASSPPAGPGVGDYGYTF. CDR3 in DNA: TGTGCCAGCAGCCCGCCCGCGGGTCCCGGTGTAGGTGACTATGGCTACACCTTC. The chain carries TRBV7-2 and TRBJ1-2; no definite D call. The CDR3 is made up of 18 amino acids. V lost 5 bases, J lost 3 bases, and 25 bases lay in between. The V gene's germline CDR1 is SGHTA and CDR2 FQGNSA.

This clone was picked up a small number of times. The chain uses TRBV7-9 and TRBJ2-2; D call uncertain. With 8 bases removed from V and 4 bases from J, the gap between germline ends came to 17 bases. Germline lookup yields CDR1 SEHNR and CDR2 FQNEAQ (reference sequence). The CDR3 has 15 amino acids. DNA for the CDR3: TGTGCCAGCGCCCGGTCTACGAGTGCCACCGGGGAGCTGTTTTTT. This codes for CASARSTSATGELFF.

CDR3 in amino acids: CASSPLTGTNTGELFF. The CDR3 bases are TGTGCCAGCTCACCCCTGACAGGGACGAACACCGGGGAGCTGTTTTTT. The V call is TRBV18, the J call TRBJ2-2; 7 nucleotides agree with TRBD1. Trimming removed 3 bases from V and 0 bases from J; junction bases left unmatched: 4. Germline V lookup: CDR1 KGHSH, CDR2 LQKENI. The CDR3 is 16 residues long.

The chain recombines TRBV7-2 with TRBJ1-2; 10 bases map to TRBD1. The length of the CDR3 is 17 residues. V lost 2 bases, J lost 7 bases, and 13 bases stayed unmatched. Germline values: CDR1 SGHTA, CDR2 FQGNSA. Written as DNA, the CDR3 is TGTGCCAGCAGCTTACCGCTGGGACAGGGGAGGTCCAGTGGCTACACCTTC. Protein: CASSLPLGQGRSSGYTF.

Here the CDR3 DNA reads TGTGCCAGCAGTGAAGGTAGACAGCTCTATGGCTACACCTTC. Its translation: CASSEGRQLYGYTF. J is TRBJ1-2 and V is TRBV6-1; possible D gene TRBD1, 5 bases. The germline V gene has CDR1 MNHNS and CDR2 SASEGT. The CDR3 length is 14 residues. The V end lost 1 base, the J end lost 4 bases, and 10 bases lay between the germline ends.

The chain has TRBV24-1 and TRBJ2-6; tentatively, D is TRBD1 (5 bases). Germline loops: CDR1 KGHDR, CDR2 SFDVKD. V lost 8 bases, J lost 1 base, and 14 bases lay in between. This CDR3 has 16 amino acids. The CDR3 here is CATMGQGDSGANVLTF. The CDR3 nucleotides are TGTGCCACCATGGGGCAAGGGGATTCTGGGGCCAACGTCCTGACTTTC.

The chain uses TRBV19 and TRBJ2-7; TRBD1 is a possible D gene (6 bases). CDR3 length: 17 residues. The germline V and J ends were trimmed by 2 bases and 3 bases, with 20 bases remaining between them. CDR1 is LNHDA, CDR2 SQIVND, per germline (reference sequence). CDR3 bases: TGTGCCAGTAGTATAATTGGCTCGAGGGACATTATCTACGAGCAGTACTTC. This codes for CASSIIGSRDIIYEQYF.

The chain couples TRBV6-5 to TRBJ1-2; D is uncertain. The CDR3 is 14 residues long. V shed 4 bases and J shed 8 bases, with 17 bases lying between them. Looked up from germline, CDR1 is MNHEY and CDR2 is SVGAGI. The CDR3 DNA reads TGTGCCAGCAGTTCTGAGGCCACGACCGCGGGCTACACCTTC. Its protein is CASSSEATTAGYTF.

The rearrangement joins TRBV15 to TRBJ2-7; D may be TRBD1 (6 bases). The CDR3 extends over 15 amino acids. Germline CDR1 reads LNHNV; CDR2 reads YYDKDF (reference sequence). The germline V and J ends were trimmed by 1 base and 7 bases, with 17 bases remaining between them. Written as DNA, the CDR3 is TGTGCCACCAGCAGAGCTGACAGTTTCAGGGGAGAGCAGTACTTC. This codes for CATSRADSFRGEQYF. Combining the CDR3 with reference TRBV15 and TRBJ2-7 gives the whole variable domain DAMVIQNPRYQVTQFGKPVTLSCSQTLNHNVMYWYQQKSSQAPKLLFHYYDKDFNNEADTPDNFQSRRPNTSFCFLDIRSPGLGDTAMYLCATSRADSFRGEQYFGPGTRLTVT.

The V gene is TRBV19, the J gene TRBJ1-5; 10 nucleotides line up with TRBD1. Per germline, CDR1 LNHDA and CDR2 SQIVND (reference sequence). CDR3 length: 18 amino acids. V was clipped by 4 bases and J by 2 bases; unmatched bases: 11. CDR3 loop: CASSTPDRGNIRNQPQHF. The CDR3 DNA is TGTGCCAGTAGTACCCCGGACAGGGGGAACATTCGCAATCAGCCCCAGCATTTT.

This rearrangement joins TRBV28 to TRBJ2-2; TRBD1 agrees at 9 bases. V dropped 6 bases and J dropped 7; count of bases not matched to a gene: 6. Germline CDR1 reads MDHEN; CDR2 reads SYDVKM. This CDR3 has 14 amino acids. The CDR3 protein is CASSGQGKGGELFF. The CDR3 DNA sequence: TGTGCCAGCAGCGGACAGGGGAAAGGCGGGGAGCTGTTTTTT.

The J gene is TRBJ1-2, the V gene TRBV2; D uncertain. From germline, CDR1 is SNHLY and CDR2 FYNNEI. Trimming left V 8 bases short and J 7 bases short, with 17 bases between. The CDR3 loop spans 13 amino acids. The CDR3: CASRESWPSGYTF. DNA of the CDR3: TGTGCCAGCCGGGAATCCTGGCCCTCTGGCTACACCTTC.

The DNA of the CDR3 is TGTGCCACCAGTGACCCGGGACTAGCGGGACTCACAGATACGCAGTATTTT. It specifies CATSDPGLAGLTDTQYF. The gene calls are TRBV24-1 and TRBJ2-3; 13 bases align to TRBD2. The CDR3 has 17 amino acids. Germline lookup yields CDR1 KGHDR and CDR2 SFDVKD. The V and J ends lost 4 bases and 2 bases, in that order; junction bases with no gene match: 5.

The V and J genes are TRBV27 and TRBJ1-2; 8 nucleotides agree with TRBD1. The CDR3 sequence is 15 residues long. From germline, CDR1 is MNHEY and CDR2 SMNVEV (reference sequence). The V and J ends lost 2 bases and 7 bases, in that order; junction bases with no gene match: 9. CDR3 bases: TGTGCCAGCAGTTTAGGACAGGGTGTTTATCGTGGCTACACCTTC. It translates to CASSLGQGVYRGYTF.

The rearrangement links TRBV28 to TRBJ1-5, with TRBD1 matching over 10 bases. CDR3 length: 14 residues. The germline CDR1 and CDR2 sequences are MDHEN and SYDVKM. Trimming at V came to 5 bases and at J to 4 bases, leaving 2 bases not matched to a gene. CDR3 DNA sequence: TGTGCCAGCAGTGGACAGGGGGGGAATCAGCCCCAGCATTTT. This gives the protein CASSGQGGNQPQHF.

The table lists this clone with a few counts. The chain employs TRBV19 and TRBJ1-1; D is unresolved. The CDR3 runs to 13 residues. The V and J ends lost 7 bases and 4 bases respectively, with 13 bases between them. From germline, CDR1 is LNHDA and CDR2 SQIVND (reference sequence). The CDR3: CASTRRGGTEAFF. Here the CDR3 DNA reads TGTGCCAGTACACGGCGGGGAGGCACTGAAGCTTTCTTT.

CDR3 protein: CASSLISGEGTEAFF. The CDR3 region has the DNA TGCGCCAGCAGCTTGATATCGGGAGAGGGCACTGAAGCTTTCTTT. V gene TRBV5-1 combines with J gene TRBJ1-1; D gene ambiguous. The CDR3 is made up of 15 amino acids. V lost 1 base and J lost 4, with 14 bases in between. Germline V gene data show CDR1 as SGHRS and CDR2 as YFSETQ.

In its sample, this clone was seen a few times. The chain uses TRBV19 and TRBJ1-2; weak D call: TRBD1 (6 bases). V was cut by 7 bases and J by 6 bases, with 15 bases left in between. The CDR3 totals 13 residues. CDR1 is LNHDA and CDR2 is SQIVND in the germline V gene (reference sequence). CDR3 protein: CASNQGFRDGYTF. In nucleotides, the CDR3 is TGTGCCAGTAACCAGGGGTTTAGGGATGGCTACACCTTC.